The 15 T cell receptor beta chains below come from one sample, sequenced in a study of blood T cells in healthy people across ages. Through a sample-barcoded 5' primer and a J-beta primer mix, a second PCR was run for roughly 7 to 12 cycles. Using its own MiXCR run on the 5' RACE reads, TCRdb lists one record per CDR3 protein. The sample includes about 670,000 distinct CDR3 sequences, roughly two fifths of them seen just once. Input material: blood. These receptors were collected from a man of 80 years or more in good health.

This clonotype appeared a few times. The chain carries TRBV29-1 and TRBJ2-3; unclear D gene. The CDR3 loop spans 11 amino acids. V lost 6 bases to trimming and J lost 4 bases, with 8 bases between them. Germline-derived CDR1 and CDR2 are SQVTM and ANQGSEA. CDR3 region: CSVSRSDTQYF. In DNA form, the CDR3 reads TGCAGCGTATCGCGGTCAGATACGCAGTATTTT.

This clonotype has at least ten counts. This chain links TRBV4-3 with TRBJ2-5; 8 bases fit TRBD1. Germline values: CDR1 LGHNA, CDR2 YSLEER. V shed 0 bases, J shed 5 bases, and the junction held 5 bases outside the gene matches. The CDR3 extends over 15 amino acids. The CDR3 is CASSQDRTGRETQYF. The CDR3 nucleotides read TGCGCCAGCAGCCAAGATCGGACAGGGCGGGAGACCCAGTACTTC.

This chain uses TRBV27 with TRBJ2-3; 9 nucleotides match TRBD2. The germline CDR1 and CDR2 sequences are MNHEY and SMNVEV (reference sequence). V trimming: 6 bases; J trimming: 0 bases; junction bases outside the gene matches: 10. This CDR3 is built from 17 residues. The CDR3, as DNA: TGTGCCAGCAGGCCTAGCGGGGTCACCGCTAGCACAGATACGCAGTATTTT. It yields the protein CASRPSGVTASTDTQYF.

In this sample, this clonotype turned up a few times. The V gene is TRBV7-9, the J gene TRBJ2-1; D is unresolved. The CDR3 totals 17 residues. Germline V gives CDR1 SEHNR, CDR2 FQNEAQ (reference sequence). Trimming removed 0 bases at V and 3 bases at J, with 15 bases between. The CDR3, as DNA: TGTGCCAGCAGCTTAGCGAGGCAGCCCGAGATCTACAATGAGCAGTTCTTC. Translating gives CASSLARQPEIYNEQFF.

The rearrangement uses TRBV2 and TRBJ2-1, with 10 bases lining up with TRBD2. CDR1 SNHLY and CDR2 FYNNEI come from the germline V gene. The V gene end was trimmed by 5 bases and the J gene end by 9 bases; junction bases not matched to a gene: 10. CDR3 length: 15 amino acids. CDR3 in amino acids: CASSSRTSGYSEQFF. For the CDR3, the DNA is TGTGCCAGCAGTTCTAGGACTAGCGGATATAGTGAGCAGTTCTTC. Drawing the rest from reference TRBV2 and TRBJ2-1, the complete variable domain is EPEVTQTPSHQVTQMGQEVILRCVPISNHLYFYWYRQILGQKVEFLVSFYNNEISEKSEIFDDQFSVERPDGSNFTLKIRSTKLEDSAMYFCASSSRTSGYSEQFFGPGTRLTVL.

The chain recombines TRBV28 with TRBJ2-1; 10 bases align to TRBD1. V shed 11 bases and J 6 bases; nucleotides not matched to a gene: 13. Germline CDR1 is MDHEN and CDR2 is SYDVKM. The CDR3 is made up of 15 amino acids. The CDR3 nucleotides are TGTGCCGCCCTGAACCGGGACAGGGGTGGCAATGAGCAGTTCTTC. It codes for CAALNRDRGGNEQFF.

V and J are TRBV7-8 and TRBJ2-4, with 12 bases that match TRBD2. The trim removed 1 base at V and 12 bases at J, leaving 7 bases unmatched. CDR1 is SGHVS and CDR2 is FQNEAQ in the germline V gene. The CDR3 totals 15 residues. The CDR3 reads CASSLGASGRDDQYF. As DNA, the CDR3 is TGTGCCAGCAGCTTAGGGGCTAGCGGGAGGGATGATCAGTACTTC.

The chain is built from TRBV4-2 and TRBJ1-2; 8 bases line up with TRBD1. CDR3 length: 16 residues. Losses at the gene ends were 0 bases for V and 0 bases for J; bases not matched to a gene: 3. CDR1 and CDR2 (germline): LGHNA, YNFKEQ. The CDR3 is CASSQDWTGSNYGYTF. Written as DNA, the CDR3 is TGTGCCAGCAGCCAAGACTGGACAGGGTCTAACTATGGCTACACCTTC.

This chain links TRBV6-2 or TRBV6-3 with TRBJ2-5, with D uncertain. Germline CDR1 and CDR2: MNHEY and SVGEGT. The CDR3 has 14 amino acids. Between the trimmed V and J ends, which lost 6 bases and 7 bases, there was a span of 18 bases. The CDR3: CASRVTPPSGTQYF. In DNA form, the CDR3 reads TGTGCCAGCAGAGTAACCCCACCATCGGGGACCCAGTACTTC.

This chain joins TRBV6-6 and TRBJ2-1; 8 bases line up with TRBD2. Germline V gene lookup returns CDR1 MNHNY and CDR2 SVGAGI (reference sequence). This CDR3 contains 17 residues. With V trimmed by 2 bases and J by 7 bases, 13 bases remained unmatched. CDR3 amino acids: CASSYRTSILWVNEQFF. CDR3 coding DNA: TGTGCCAGCAGTTACCGGACTAGCATCTTGTGGGTAAATGAGCAGTTCTTC.

V and J are TRBV4-2 and TRBJ1-2; D possibly corresponds to TRBD1 (5 bases). V lost 5 bases and J 0 bases, leaving 16 bases between the germline ends. This CDR3 comprises 16 residues. CDR1 and CDR2 (germline): LGHNA, YNFKEQ. CDR3 protein: CASSAQPGPTNYGYTF. The CDR3 DNA reads as TGTGCCAGCAGCGCTCAACCGGGACCTACTAACTATGGCTACACCTTC.

The V call is TRBV20-1, the J call TRBJ2-7; no clear D gene. In germline, CDR1 is DFQATT, CDR2 SNEGSKA (reference sequence). There are 14 residues in the CDR3. Trimming removed 6 bases at V and 0 bases at J, with 15 bases between. The CDR3 region is CSAVANLNSYEQYF. The CDR3 DNA reads TGCAGTGCGGTGGCAAATTTGAACTCCTACGAGCAGTACTTC.

The J gene is TRBJ2-5, the V gene TRBV20-1; 8 nucleotides align to TRBD2. Germline V gene lookup returns CDR1 DFQATT and CDR2 SNEGSKA (reference sequence). V was clipped by 3 bases and J by 4 bases; unmatched bases: 16. The CDR3 covers 17 residues. Written as DNA, the CDR3 is TGCAGTGCTAGTGGCCCCACAGCGGGGGTTAGAGCAGAGACCCAGTACTTC. It is translated as CSASGPTAGVRAETQYF.

In this sample, this clonotype turned up a few times. The chain recombines TRBV14 with TRBJ1-1; no firm D call. The germline V and J ends were trimmed by 2 bases and 4 bases, with 11 bases remaining between them. The V gene's germline CDR1 is SGHDN and CDR2 FVKESK. The CDR3 runs to 14 residues. CDR3 DNA: TGTGCCAGCAGCCAATGGGTTTCGAGCACTGAAGCTTTCTTT. It translates to CASSQWVSSTEAFF.

There are many counts of this clonotype. This sequence may be a read error, since a much larger clone differs from it by one base. This chain links TRBV6-5 with TRBJ2-1; 9 positions agree with TRBD2. The DNA end favors TRBJ2-7, so the J call may be wrong. The CDR3 is 15 residues long. Germline V gene data show CDR1 as MNHEY and CDR2 as SVGAGI. The CDR3 DNA follows: TGTGCCAGCAGTCGGACTAGCGTAACCTACAATGAGCAGTACTTC. It specifies CASSRTSVTYNEQYF.